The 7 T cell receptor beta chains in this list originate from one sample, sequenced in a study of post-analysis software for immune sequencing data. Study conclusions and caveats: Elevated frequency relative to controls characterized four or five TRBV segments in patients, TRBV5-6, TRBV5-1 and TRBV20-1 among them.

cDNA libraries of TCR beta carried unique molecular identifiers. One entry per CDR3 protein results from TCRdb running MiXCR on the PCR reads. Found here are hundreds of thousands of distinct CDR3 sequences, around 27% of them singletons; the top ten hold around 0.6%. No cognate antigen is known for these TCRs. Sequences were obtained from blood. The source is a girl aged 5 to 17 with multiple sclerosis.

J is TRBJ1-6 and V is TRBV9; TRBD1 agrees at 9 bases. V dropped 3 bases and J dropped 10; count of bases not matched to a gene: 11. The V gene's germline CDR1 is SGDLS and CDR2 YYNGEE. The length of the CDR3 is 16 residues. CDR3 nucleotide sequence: TGTGCCAGCAGCGCCCGTTTGACAGGGGGAGGGTCACCCCTCCACTTT. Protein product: CASSARLTGGGSPLHF.

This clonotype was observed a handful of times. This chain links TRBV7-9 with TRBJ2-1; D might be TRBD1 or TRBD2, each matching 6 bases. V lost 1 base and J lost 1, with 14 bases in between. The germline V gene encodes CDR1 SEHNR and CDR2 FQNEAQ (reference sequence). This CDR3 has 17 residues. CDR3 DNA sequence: TGTGCCAGCAGCTTAGGGGGGGCAGGGCCTTCCTACAATGAGCAGTTCTTC. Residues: CASSLGGAGPSYNEQFF.

CDR3 DNA sequence: TGTGCCAGCAGTACAGAGATTAATGCCGAGCAGTACTTC. This translates into CASSTEINAEQYF. J is TRBJ2-5 and V is TRBV6-4; no definite D call. The J call may be wrong; the DNA end is better matched by TRBJ2-7. The germline V gene encodes CDR1 MRHNA and CDR2 SNTAGT. This CDR3 has 13 residues.

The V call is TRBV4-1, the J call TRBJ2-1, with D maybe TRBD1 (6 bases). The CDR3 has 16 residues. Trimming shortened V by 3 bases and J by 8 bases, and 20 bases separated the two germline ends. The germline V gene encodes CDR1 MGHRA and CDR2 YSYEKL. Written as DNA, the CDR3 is TGCGCCAGCAGCCACCCCCGGGACAAGAACACCCATGAGCAGTTCTTC. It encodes CASSHPRDKNTHEQFF.

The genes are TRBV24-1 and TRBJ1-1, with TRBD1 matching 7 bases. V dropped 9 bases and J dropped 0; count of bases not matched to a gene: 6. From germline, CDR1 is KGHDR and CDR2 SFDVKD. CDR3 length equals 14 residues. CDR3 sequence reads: CATRSGGLNTEAFF. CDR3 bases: TGTGCCACCCGATCAGGGGGATTGAACACTGAAGCTTTCTTT.

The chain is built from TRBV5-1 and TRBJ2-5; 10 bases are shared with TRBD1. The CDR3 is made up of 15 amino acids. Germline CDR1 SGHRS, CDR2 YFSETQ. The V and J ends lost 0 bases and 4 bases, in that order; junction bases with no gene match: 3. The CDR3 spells CASSLVTGGIETQYF. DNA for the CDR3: TGCGCCAGCAGCTTGGTGACAGGGGGCATAGAGACCCAGTACTTC.

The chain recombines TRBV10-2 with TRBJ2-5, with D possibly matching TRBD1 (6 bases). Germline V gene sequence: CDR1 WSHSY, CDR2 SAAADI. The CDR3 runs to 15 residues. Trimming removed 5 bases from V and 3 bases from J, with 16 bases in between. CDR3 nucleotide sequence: TGCGCCAGCAGTTGGAAGGCAGGGGCCGAAGAGACCCAGTACTTC. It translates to CASSWKAGAEETQYF.